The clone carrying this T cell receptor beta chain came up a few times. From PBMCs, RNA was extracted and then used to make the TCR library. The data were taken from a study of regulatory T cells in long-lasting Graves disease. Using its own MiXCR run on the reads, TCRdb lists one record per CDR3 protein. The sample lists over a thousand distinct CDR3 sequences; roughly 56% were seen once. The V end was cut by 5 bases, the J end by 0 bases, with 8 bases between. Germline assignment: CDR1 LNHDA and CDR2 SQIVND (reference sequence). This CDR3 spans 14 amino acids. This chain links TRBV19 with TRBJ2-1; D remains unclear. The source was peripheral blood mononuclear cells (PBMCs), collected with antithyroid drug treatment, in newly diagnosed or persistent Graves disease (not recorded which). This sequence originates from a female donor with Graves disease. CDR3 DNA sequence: TGTGCCAGTAGTTTAGGGCCCTCCTACAATGAGCAGTTCTTC. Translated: CASSLGPSYNEQFF.